One sample yielded the 12 T cell receptor beta chains listed below, sequenced in a study of cytomegalovirus exposure and HLA in healthy donors. It was with 60 Vbeta and 13 Jbeta primers that the PCR ran. Sequenced by immunoSEQ multiplex PCR; TCRdb stores in-frame clones only, minus some. The profile shows 150,000 to 200,000 clones, more than 75% of them singletons. The sample comprised PBMCs. These receptors all stem from a man between 40 and 49 years old in good health and CMV-seronegative.

The rearrangement links TRBV25-1 to TRBJ2-3, with a weak D call TRBD2 (6 bases). V lost 7 bases and J 0 bases, leaving 11 bases between the germline ends. The CDR3 is 14 amino acids. Looked up from germline, CDR1 is MGHDK and CDR2 is SYGVNS. The CDR3 spells CASTLAASTDTQYF. The CDR3 DNA follows: TGTGCCAGCACTTTAGCGGCTAGCACAGATACGCAGTATTTT.

V is TRBV6-4 and J is TRBJ2-5; 8 bases map to TRBD1. The J segment lost 8 bases and the V segment lost 4 bases, leaving 6 bases of the junction unmatched. The CDR3 is 13 amino acids. Per germline, CDR1 MRHNA and CDR2 SNTAGT. CDR3 in amino acids: CASSATGVDTQYF. The CDR3 DNA reads TGTGCCAGCAGTGCGACAGGGGTAGATACCCAGTACTTC.

The V call is TRBV5-1, the J call TRBJ1-4, with 8 nucleotides matching TRBD1. V trimming: 5 bases; J trimming: 5 bases; junction bases outside the gene matches: 5. This CDR3 is 14 amino acids long. Germline V gene sequence: CDR1 SGHRS, CDR2 YFSETQ. The chain's CDR3 is CASRLQGGNEKLFF. CDR3 nucleotide sequence: TGCGCCAGCAGATTACAGGGGGGAAATGAAAAACTGTTTTTT.

The CDR3 loop reads CASSGDYGYTF. CDR3 sequence (DNA): TGTGCCAGCAGCGGCGACTATGGCTACACCTTC. V usage is TRBV9 and J usage is TRBJ1-2; D gene unclear. Germline V gene sequence: CDR1 SGDLS, CDR2 YYNGEE. The V end was cut by 3 bases, the J end by 3 bases, with 3 bases between. The CDR3 runs to 11 residues. The full variable domain, with the rest looked up from reference TRBV9 and TRBJ1-2, is DSGVTQTPKHLITATGQRVTLRCSPRSGDLSVYWYQQSLDQGLQFLIQYYNGEERAKGNILERFSAQQFPDLHSELNLSSLELGDSALYFCASSGDYGYTFGSGTRLTVV.

This sequence joins TRBV11-2 and TRBJ2-1; 12 nucleotides agree with TRBD2. This CDR3 has 19 amino acids. J was trimmed by 2 bases and V by 2 bases; bases with no gene match: 10. Germline V lookup: CDR1 SGHAT, CDR2 FQNNGV. The CDR3: CASSLIGLAGSRAYNEQFF. DNA of the CDR3: TGTGCCAGCAGCTTAATCGGACTAGCGGGGTCCAGAGCCTACAATGAGCAGTTCTTC.

The chain combines TRBV4-3 with TRBJ2-7, with 9 nucleotides matching TRBD1. Losses at the gene ends were 0 bases for V and 1 base for J; bases not matched to a gene: 4. CDR1 and CDR2 (germline): LGHNA, YSLEER. The CDR3 is 16 residues long. CDR3 nucleotides: TGCGCCAGCAGCCAAGATTCGGGACAGGGTTCCTACGAGCAGTACTTC. Protein: CASSQDSGQGSYEQYF.

This clone was seen once. This rearrangement joins TRBV19 to TRBJ1-6; no clear D gene. The CDR3 length is 14 residues. In germline, CDR1 is LNHDA, CDR2 SQIVND (reference sequence). V was pared by 7 bases and J by 0 bases, with 7 bases between. The CDR3 loop is CASTMSSYNSPLHF. CDR3 coding DNA: TGTGCCAGTACAATGAGCTCCTATAATTCACCCCTCCACTTT.

The V gene is TRBV15, the J gene TRBJ2-7; TRBD2 matches 7 bases. Germline lookup yields CDR1 LNHNV and CDR2 YYDKDF (reference sequence). With 3 bases clipped from V and 4 bases from J, the junction kept 9 bases outside the gene matches. The CDR3 covers 15 residues. The CDR3 DNA reads TGTGCCACCAGCAGTACCGCCCTGGGGGGGTACGAGCAGTACTTC. This gives the protein CATSSTALGGYEQYF.

This clone came up a few times. The V call is TRBV4-1, the J call TRBJ2-1, with a weak D call TRBD2 (5 bases). This CDR3 contains 13 residues. Per the germline V gene, CDR1 is MGHRA and CDR2 is YSYEKL. Trimming took 0 bases from V and 8 from J, leaving 8 bases between them. The CDR3 region has the DNA TGCGCCAGCAGCCAAGAACGGCGGGATGAGCAGTTCTTC. Its translation is CASSQERRDEQFF.

V is TRBV18 and J is TRBJ2-7, with TRBD2 matching over 9 bases. The J segment lost 0 bases and the V segment lost 2 bases, leaving 8 bases of the junction unmatched. CDR3 length: 17 residues. Germline loops: CDR1 KGHSH, CDR2 LQKENI. CDR3 bases: TGTGCCAGCTCACCATCCCGGACTAGCGCGAGCTCCTACGAGCAGTACTTC. Protein: CASSPSRTSASSYEQYF.

The chain joins TRBV6-5 to TRBJ2-1; 13 nucleotides align to TRBD2. The CDR3 runs 14 residues. Trimming removed 5 bases from V and 9 bases from J; junction bases left unmatched: 4. Germline V CDR1 and CDR2: MNHEY, SVGAGI. CDR3 in amino acids: CASSRTSGSSEQFF. In DNA, the CDR3 is TGTGCCAGCAGTAGGACTAGCGGGAGTAGTGAGCAGTTCTTC.

CDR3 region: CASSPPGGKTEAFF. For the CDR3, the DNA is TGTGCCAGCAGTCCCCCAGGGGGAAAGACTGAAGCTTTCTTT. V is TRBV28 and J is TRBJ1-1; 7 bases are a match to TRBD1. CDR1 is MDHEN and CDR2 is SYDVKM in the germline V gene. The CDR3 sequence is 14 residues long. The V gene end was trimmed by 5 bases and the J gene end by 5 bases; junction bases not matched to a gene: 8.